The entry below describes one T cell receptor beta chain. The CDR3 contains 17 residues. The V gene end was trimmed by 4 bases and the J gene end by 2 bases; junction bases not matched to a gene: 7. The germline CDR1 and CDR2 sequences are MNHEY and SVGEGT. In the original processing: For nucleated cells, counts were estimated from reference gene primer amplification. The method was immunoSEQ multiplex PCR; TCRdb's version includes in-frame clones alone and lacks a portion of them. The DNA gave D and trimming, while V, J and clone size come from that table. The sample has about 270,000 clones; around nine tenths are singletons. This entry comes from a study of blood T cell repertoires in COVID-19. Study summary: Collection of acute and convalescent COVID-19 samples took place in the United States, Italy and Spain. In each case, the material was cDNA or gDNA derived from T cells, B-cell-depleted T cells, or PBMCs.

The chain uses TRBV6-2 or TRBV6-3 and TRBJ2-5, with 13 bases aligning to TRBD2. The TCR comes from a man aged 40-49 years who had recovered from COVID-19. The sequencing input was peripheral blood. The CDR3 is CASSSPTSGGIQETQYF. CDR3 nucleotide sequence: TGTGCCAGCAGTTCCCCGACTAGCGGGGGGATACAAGAGACCCAGTACTTC.